This is a list of T cell receptor beta chains from one sample in a study of OX40 agonist ivuxolimab in advanced cancers. Profiling relied on immunoSEQ multiplex PCR, and the TCRdb table lists in-frame clones only, not all of them. The sample has approximately 50,000 clones, roughly 83% seen once. The sample was CD4+ or CD8+ T cells sorted from blood, taken in a trial of the OX40 agonist ivuxolimab. All receptors derive from an adult with an advanced solid tumor such as melanoma, head and neck, liver or kidney cancer. Both conserved end residues are part of each CDR3. The order of the fields is D gene, clone size, J gene, V gene, CDR3 protein, CDR3 DNA. A D gene is named only where the DNA matches it firmly. The size field is filled for only some rows; it gives once, few, many or a size class.

NA	NA	TRBJ1-3	TRBV7-6	CASSPNYSGNTIYF	TGTGCCAGCAGCCCCAATTACTCTGGAAACACCATATATTTT
NA	NA	TRBJ2-3	TRBV19	CASSRWDTQYF	TGTGCCAGTAGTCGCTGGGATACGCAGTATTTT
NA	NA	TRBJ1-1	TRBV6-1	CASSYYAQAFF	TGTGCCAGCAGTTATTACGCTCAAGCTTTCTTT
TRBD1	NA	TRBJ1-1	TRBV6-1	CASWDRVFVNEAFF	TGTGCCAGCTGGGACAGGGTGTTTGTTAATGAAGCTTTCTTT
TRBD2	NA	TRBJ2-5	TRBV27	CASSPLLAGGETQYF	TGTGCCAGCAGTCCCCTGCTAGCGGGAGGGGAGACCCAGTACTTC
NA	once	TRBJ2-2	TRBV6-1	CASSEVLAGELFF	TGTGCCAGCAGTGAAGTGTTGGCCGGGGAGCTGTTTTTT
NA	NA	TRBJ2-2	TRBV5-1	CASSLDAVNTGELFF	TGCGCCAGCAGCTTGGATGCGGTGAACACCGGGGAGCTGTTTTTT
NA	NA	TRBJ1-2	TRBV19	CASSLDLIGYTF	TGTGCCAGTAGTTTAGACCTCATTGGCTACACCTTC
NA	NA	TRBJ1-5	TRBV6-1	CASSPDRFSNQPQHF	TGTGCCAGCAGTCCCGACAGGTTCAGCAATCAGCCCCAGCATTTT
NA	NA	TRBJ1-2	TRBV4-1	CASSQDWGDGYGYTF	TGCGCCAGCAGCCAAGATTGGGGGGATGGCTATGGCTACACCTTC
NA	NA	TRBJ1-1	TRBV14	CASSQEVFRGGGNTEAFF	TGTGCCAGCAGCCAAGAGGTGTTTCGGGGTGGGGGGAACACTGAAGCTTTCTTT
TRBD2	NA	TRBJ2-1	TRBV4-1	CASSQDPPAGLAYNEQFF	TGCGCCAGCAGCCAAGATCCCCCAGCGGGACTGGCCTACAATGAGCAGTTCTTC
NA	once	TRBJ1-5	TRBV6-6	CASSYEGYSNQPQHF	TGTGCCAGCAGTTACGAGGGATATAGCAATCAGCCCCAGCATTTT
NA	NA	TRBJ1-3	TRBV6-6	CASSGTNGNTIYF	TGTGCCAGCAGTGGGACAAATGGAAACACCATATATTTT
NA	NA	TRBJ2-7	TRBV21-1	CASSKGRGRAYEQYF	TGTGCCAGCAGCAAAGGTCGCGGACGGGCCTACGAGCAGTACTTC
NA	NA	TRBJ2-7	TRBV28	CASSFKYEQYF	TGTGCCAGCAGTTTTAAGTACGAGCAGTACTTC
NA	NA	TRBJ1-2	TRBV7-6	CASSQNFNYGYTF	TGTGCCAGCAGCCAAAACTTTAACTATGGCTACACCTTC
TRBD1	NA	TRBJ1-1	TRBV7-2	CASSLGPQGGFNTEAFF	TGTGCCAGCAGCTTAGGACCCCAGGGGGGCTTTAACACTGAAGCTTTCTTT
TRBD2	NA	TRBJ2-2	TRBV23-1	CARGGVPQREYANTGELFF	TGCGCCAGGGGGGGGGTTCCTCAAAGGGAATATGCGAACACCGGGGAGCTGTTTTTT
NA	NA	TRBJ1-3	TRBV5-1	CASSLGVSRGNTIYF	TGCGCCAGCAGCTTGGGGGTGTCGCGGGGAAACACCATATATTTT
NA	NA	TRBJ2-5	TRBV27	CASSRWSNPSGGSGQETRYF	TGTGCCAGCTCCCGGTGGTCCAATCCCTCGGGTGGAAGCGGCCAAGAGACCCGGTACTTC
NA	NA	TRBJ2-7	TRBV28	CASSLLSGSYEQYF	TGTGCCAGCAGTTTACTGTCTGGGTCCTACGAGCAGTACTTC
NA	NA	TRBJ2-2	TRBV6-1	CASMVSNTNTGELFF	TGTGCCAGCATGGTGTCCAACACGAACACCGGGGAGCTGTTTTTT
NA	once	TRBJ1-1	TRBV4-1	CASSHPVRGSNTEAFF	TGCGCCAGCAGCCACCCAGTGAGGGGTTCGAACACTGAAGCTTTCTTT
TRBD2	NA	TRBJ2-6	TRBV28	CASRGEREGSISGANVLTF	TGTGCCAGCAGGGGGGAGCGGGAGGGGTCCATCTCTGGGGCCAACGTCCTGACTTTC
NA	NA	TRBJ2-7	TRBV28	CASSFGRYRTLWFYEQYF	TGTGCCAGCAGTTTCGGCCGTTACAGGACCCTATGGTTCTACGAGCAGTACTTC
NA	NA	TRBJ2-7	TRBV7-3	CASSLAVGYEQYF	TGTGCCAGCAGCTTAGCTGTCGGGTACGAGCAGTACTTC
NA	few	TRBJ2-2	TRBV6-5	CASSIGTLGTGELFF	TGTGCCAGCAGTATCGGGACCCTGGGGACCGGGGAGCTGTTTTTT
TRBD1	NA	TRBJ1-1	TRBV5-4	CASSLAGGNTEAFF	TGTGCCAGCAGCTTGGCAGGGGGCAACACTGAAGCTTTCTTT
NA	NA	TRBJ2-2	TRBV2	CASRFSAGELFF	TGTGCCAGCAGATTCAGTGCCGGGGAGCTGTTTTTT
TRBD2	NA	TRBJ2-2	TRBV5-1	CASSRTSGLNTGELFF	TGCGCCAGCAGTCGAACTAGCGGCCTGAACACCGGGGAGCTGTTTTTT
TRBD1	NA	TRBJ1-2	TRBV6-5	CASSSGQDYGYTF	TGTGCCAGCAGTTCGGGACAGGACTATGGCTACACCTTC
NA	few	TRBJ2-1	TRBV27	CASSFRAGNYNEQFF	TGTGCCAGCAGTTTTCGGGCGGGAAACTACAATGAGCAGTTCTTC
TRBD2	NA	TRBJ2-1	TRBV28	CASSLLAGVNNEQFF	TGTGCCAGCAGTTTGCTAGCGGGAGTAAATAATGAGCAGTTCTTC
NA	NA	TRBJ1-2	TRBV19	CASSIGPANYGYTF	TGTGCCAGTAGTATCGGACCGGCTAACTATGGCTACACCTTC
NA	NA	TRBJ2-1	TRBV19	CASSPQTGSREQFF	TGTGCCAGTAGTCCCCAGACTGGAAGCCGCGAGCAGTTCTTC
NA	NA	TRBJ1-2	TRBV7-8	CASSLSLNYGYTF	TGTGCCAGCAGCTTGAGTTTGAACTATGGCTACACCTTC
NA	NA	TRBJ2-7	TRBV18	CASSPGASYEQYF	TGTGCCAGCTCACCAGGGGCCTCCTACGAGCAGTACTTC
TRBD2	NA	TRBJ2-1	TRBV5-4	CASSHRLASSYNEQFF	TGTGCCAGCAGCCATAGACTAGCGAGCTCCTACAATGAGCAGTTCTTC
NA	NA	TRBJ1-1	TRBV7-9	CASSPRGNTEAFF	TGTGCCAGCAGCCCCAGGGGGAACACTGAAGCTTTCTTT
NA	NA	TRBJ1-5	TRBV7-9	CASSLTGDIRGPNQPQHF	TGTGCCAGCAGCCTAACCGGGGACATCCGAGGGCCCAATCAGCCCCAGCATTTT
NA	NA	TRBJ1-1	TRBV5-1	CASSFDRPNTEAFF	TGCGCCAGCAGCTTCGACAGACCGAACACTGAAGCTTTCTTT
NA	NA	TRBJ1-5	TRBV28	CASSLFRGERYSNQPQHF	TGTGCCAGCAGTTTATTCCGGGGGGAGAGGTATAGCAATCAGCCCCAGCATTTT
TRBD2	few	TRBJ2-1	TRBV7-8	CASSLGRLADYNEQFF	TGTGCCAGCAGCTTAGGGCGGCTAGCGGACTACAATGAGCAGTTCTTC
NA	NA	TRBJ2-1	TRBV28	CASSLRLEQFF	TGTGCCAGCAGTTTGAGGTTGGAGCAGTTCTTC
NA	NA	TRBJ2-7	TRBV7-6	CASSPTPYEQYF	TGTGCCAGCAGCCCGACTCCCTACGAGCAGTACTTC
NA	NA	TRBJ1-3	TRBV2	CASSEALGTFSGNTIYF	TGTGCCAGCAGTGAAGCGCTAGGGACATTCTCTGGAAACACCATATATTTT
NA	once	TRBJ2-3	TRBV6-4	CASSDSGGSTDTQYF	TGTGCCAGCAGTGACTCGGGAGGATCTACAGATACGCAGTATTTT
NA	NA	TRBJ2-7	TRBV7-3	CASSIQGGDSYEQYF	TGTGCCAGCAGCATTCAGGGGGGAGACTCCTACGAGCAGTACTTC
NA	NA	TRBJ2-7	TRBV15	CATSRDFLSYEQYF	TGTGCCACCAGCAGAGATTTCCTATCCTACGAGCAGTACTTC
NA	NA	TRBJ2-3	TRBV11-2	CASSLEWGSDSTDTQYF	TGTGCCAGCAGCTTAGAATGGGGGTCAGACAGCACAGATACGCAGTATTTT
NA	NA	TRBJ1-1	TRBV15	CATSRVYGLGSNMNTEAFF	TGTGCCACCAGCAGAGTGTACGGGTTGGGCAGCAACATGAACACTGAAGCTTTCTTT
TRBD1	NA	TRBJ2-3	TRBV10-3	CAISGQGRTDTQYF	TGTGCCATCAGCGGACAGGGGAGGACAGATACGCAGTATTTT
TRBD2	NA	TRBJ2-1	TRBV4-1	CASSHTAGGPPFEQFF	TGCGCCAGCAGCCATACAGCGGGAGGGCCCCCTTTTGAGCAGTTCTTC
TRBD1	once	TRBJ1-2	TRBV19	CASSIAATGDGYTF	TGTGCCAGTAGTATAGCGGCGACAGGGGATGGCTACACCTTC